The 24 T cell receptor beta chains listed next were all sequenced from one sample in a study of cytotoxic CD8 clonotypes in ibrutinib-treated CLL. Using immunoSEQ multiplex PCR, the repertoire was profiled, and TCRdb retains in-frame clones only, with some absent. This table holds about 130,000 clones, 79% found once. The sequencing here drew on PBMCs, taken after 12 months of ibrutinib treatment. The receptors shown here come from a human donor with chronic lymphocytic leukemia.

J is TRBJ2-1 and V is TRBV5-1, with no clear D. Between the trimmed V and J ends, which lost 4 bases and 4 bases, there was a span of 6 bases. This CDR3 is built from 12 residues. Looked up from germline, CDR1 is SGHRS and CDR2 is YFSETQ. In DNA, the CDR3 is TGCGCCAGCAGCGAAAATTACAATGAGCAGTTCTTC. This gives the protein CASSENYNEQFF. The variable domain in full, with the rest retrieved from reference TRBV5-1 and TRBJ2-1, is KAGVTQTPRYLIKTRGQQVTLSCSPISGHRSVSWYQQTPGQGLQFLFEYFSETQRNKGNFPGRFSGRQFSNSRSEMNVSTLELGDSALYLCASSENYNEQFFGPGTRLTVL.

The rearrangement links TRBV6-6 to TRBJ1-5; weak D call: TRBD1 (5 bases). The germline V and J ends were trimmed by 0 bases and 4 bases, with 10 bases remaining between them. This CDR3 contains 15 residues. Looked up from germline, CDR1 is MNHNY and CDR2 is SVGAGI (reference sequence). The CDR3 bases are TGTGCCAGCAGTTACTCGATTGGGGGGAATCAGCCCCAGCATTTT. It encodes CASSYSIGGNQPQHF.

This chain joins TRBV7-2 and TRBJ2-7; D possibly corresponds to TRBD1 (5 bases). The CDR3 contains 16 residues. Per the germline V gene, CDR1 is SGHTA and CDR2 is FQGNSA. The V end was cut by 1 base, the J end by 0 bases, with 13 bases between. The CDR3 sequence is CASSLGMDTLSYEQYF. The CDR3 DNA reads TGTGCCAGCAGCTTAGGTATGGACACCCTCTCCTACGAGCAGTACTTC.

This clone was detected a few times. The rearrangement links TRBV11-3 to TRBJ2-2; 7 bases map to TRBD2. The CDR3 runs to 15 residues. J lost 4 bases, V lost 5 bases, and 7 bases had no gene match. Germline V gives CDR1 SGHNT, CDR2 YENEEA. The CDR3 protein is CASSKSGVGTGELFF. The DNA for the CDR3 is TGTGCCAGCAGCAAAAGCGGGGTCGGCACCGGGGAGCTGTTTTTT.

The CDR3 is CASSQGTSGRFGEQYF. The CDR3 DNA is TGCGCCAGCAGCCAAGGGACTAGCGGTCGCTTTGGTGAGCAGTACTTC. The rearrangement joins TRBV4-1 to TRBJ2-7; 10 nucleotides match TRBD2. The CDR3 runs 16 residues. Unmatched junction bases numbered 10, after V lost 1 base and J lost 7 bases. Germline values: CDR1 MGHRA, CDR2 YSYEKL.

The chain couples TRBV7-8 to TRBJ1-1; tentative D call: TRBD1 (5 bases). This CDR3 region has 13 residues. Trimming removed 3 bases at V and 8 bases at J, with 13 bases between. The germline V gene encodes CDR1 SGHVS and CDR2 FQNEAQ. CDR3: CASSFRGSREAFF. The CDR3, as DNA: TGTGCCAGCAGCTTCCGGGGCTCAAGAGAAGCTTTCTTT.

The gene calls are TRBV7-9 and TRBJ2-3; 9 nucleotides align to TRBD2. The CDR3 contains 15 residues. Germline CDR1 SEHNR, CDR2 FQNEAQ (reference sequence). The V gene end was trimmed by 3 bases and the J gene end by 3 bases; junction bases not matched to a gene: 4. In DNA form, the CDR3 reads TGTGCCAGCAGCTTCAAAGCGGGGGGAACAGATACGCAGTATTTT. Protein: CASSFKAGGTDTQYF.

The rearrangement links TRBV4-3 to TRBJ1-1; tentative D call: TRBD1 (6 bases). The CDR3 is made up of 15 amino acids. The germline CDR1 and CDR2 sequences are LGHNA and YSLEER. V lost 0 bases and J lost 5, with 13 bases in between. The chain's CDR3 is CASSQDTRGRTEAFF. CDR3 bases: TGCGCCAGCAGCCAAGATACCCGGGGGCGGACTGAAGCTTTCTTT.

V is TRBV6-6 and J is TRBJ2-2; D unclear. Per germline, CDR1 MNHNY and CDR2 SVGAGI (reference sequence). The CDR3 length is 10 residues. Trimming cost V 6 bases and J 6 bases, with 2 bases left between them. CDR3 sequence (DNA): TGTGCCAGCAGAGCCGGGGAGCTGTTTTTT. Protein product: CASRAGELFF.

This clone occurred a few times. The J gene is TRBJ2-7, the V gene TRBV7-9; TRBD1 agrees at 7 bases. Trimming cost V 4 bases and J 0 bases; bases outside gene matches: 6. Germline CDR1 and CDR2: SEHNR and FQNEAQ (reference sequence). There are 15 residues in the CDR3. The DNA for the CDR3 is TGTGCCAGCAGCTCGCAGGGGGACAACTCCTACGAGCAGTACTTC. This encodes CASSSQGDNSYEQYF.

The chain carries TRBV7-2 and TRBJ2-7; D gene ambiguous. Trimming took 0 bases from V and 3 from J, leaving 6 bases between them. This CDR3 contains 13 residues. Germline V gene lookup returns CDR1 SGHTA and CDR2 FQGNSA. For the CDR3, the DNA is TGTGCCAGCAGCTTAGCGCACAACTACGAGCAGTACTTC. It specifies CASSLAHNYEQYF.

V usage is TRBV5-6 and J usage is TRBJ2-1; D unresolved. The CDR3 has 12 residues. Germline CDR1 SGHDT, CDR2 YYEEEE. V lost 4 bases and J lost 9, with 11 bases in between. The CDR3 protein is CASSISDGEQFF. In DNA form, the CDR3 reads TGTGCCAGCAGCATATCTGATGGTGAGCAGTTCTTC.

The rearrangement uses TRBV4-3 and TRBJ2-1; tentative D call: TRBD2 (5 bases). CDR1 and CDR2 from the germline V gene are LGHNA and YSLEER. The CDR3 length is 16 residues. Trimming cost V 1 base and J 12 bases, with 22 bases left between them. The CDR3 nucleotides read TGCGCCAGCAGCCAAGGCTGGGGTTGGGAGTCTGGCCCGCAGTTCTTC. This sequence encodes CASSQGWGWESGPQFF.

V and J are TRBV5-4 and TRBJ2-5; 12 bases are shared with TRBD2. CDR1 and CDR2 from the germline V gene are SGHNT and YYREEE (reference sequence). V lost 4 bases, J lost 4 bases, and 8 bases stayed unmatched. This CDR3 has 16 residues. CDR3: CASSDLAGGLGETQYF. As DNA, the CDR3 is TGTGCCAGCAGCGATCTAGCGGGAGGGCTTGGAGAGACCCAGTACTTC.

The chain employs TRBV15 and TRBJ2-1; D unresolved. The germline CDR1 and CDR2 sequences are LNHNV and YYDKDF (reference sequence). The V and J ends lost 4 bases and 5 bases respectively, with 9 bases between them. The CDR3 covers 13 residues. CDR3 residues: CATSMGMDNEQFF. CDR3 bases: TGTGCCACCAGCATGGGCATGGACAATGAGCAGTTCTTC.

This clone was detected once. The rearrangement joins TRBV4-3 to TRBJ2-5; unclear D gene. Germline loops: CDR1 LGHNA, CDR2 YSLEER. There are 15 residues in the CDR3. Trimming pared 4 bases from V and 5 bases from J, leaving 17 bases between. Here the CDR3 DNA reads TGCGCCAGCAGCCGGAATAGATGGGCTCTGGAGACCCAGTACTTC. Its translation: CASSRNRWALETQYF.

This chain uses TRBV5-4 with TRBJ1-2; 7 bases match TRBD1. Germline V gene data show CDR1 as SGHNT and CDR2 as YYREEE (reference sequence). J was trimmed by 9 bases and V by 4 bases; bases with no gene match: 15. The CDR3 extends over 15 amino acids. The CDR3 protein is CASSRRQGIQGSYTF. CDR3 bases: TGTGCCAGCAGCCGTCGACAGGGAATCCAAGGGAGCTACACCTTC.

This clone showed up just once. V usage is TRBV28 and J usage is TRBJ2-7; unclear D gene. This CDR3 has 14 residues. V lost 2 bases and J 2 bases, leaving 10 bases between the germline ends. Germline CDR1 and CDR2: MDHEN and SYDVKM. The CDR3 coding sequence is TGTGCCAGCAGTTTACGGATGGAACCCTACGAGCAGTACTTC. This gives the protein CASSLRMEPYEQYF. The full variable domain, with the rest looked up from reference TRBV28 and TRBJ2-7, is DVKVTQSSRYLVKRTGEKVFLECVQDMDHENMFWYRQDPGLGLRLIYFSYDVKMKEKGDIPEGYSVSREKKERFSLILESASTNQTSMYLCASSLRMEPYEQYFGPGTRLTVT.

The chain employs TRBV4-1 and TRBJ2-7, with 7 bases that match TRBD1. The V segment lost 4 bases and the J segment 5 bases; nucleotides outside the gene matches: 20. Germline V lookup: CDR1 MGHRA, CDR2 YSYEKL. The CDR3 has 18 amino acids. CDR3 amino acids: CASSLRDSPRTPGHEQYF. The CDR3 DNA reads TGCGCCAGCAGCCTCCGGGACAGTCCGCGTACTCCTGGCCACGAGCAGTACTTC.

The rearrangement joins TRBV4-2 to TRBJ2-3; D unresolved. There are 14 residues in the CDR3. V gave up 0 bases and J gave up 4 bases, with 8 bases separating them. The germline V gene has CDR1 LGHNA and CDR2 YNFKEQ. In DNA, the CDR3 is TGTGCCAGCAGCCAAGAGGCTGGGGCAGATACGCAGTATTTT. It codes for CASSQEAGADTQYF.

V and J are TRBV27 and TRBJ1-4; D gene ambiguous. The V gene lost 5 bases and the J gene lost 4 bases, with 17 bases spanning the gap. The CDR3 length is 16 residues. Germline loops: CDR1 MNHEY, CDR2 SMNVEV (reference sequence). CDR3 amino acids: CASSRYRTTSNEKLFF. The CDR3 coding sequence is TGTGCCAGCAGTCGCTACCGGACCACGAGTAATGAAAAACTGTTTTTT.

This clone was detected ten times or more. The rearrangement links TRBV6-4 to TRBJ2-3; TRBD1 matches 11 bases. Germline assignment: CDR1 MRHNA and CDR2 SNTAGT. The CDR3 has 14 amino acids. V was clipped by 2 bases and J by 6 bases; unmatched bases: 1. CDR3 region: CASSDGQGADTQYF. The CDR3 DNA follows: TGTGCCAGCAGTGACGGACAGGGGGCTGATACGCAGTATTTT.

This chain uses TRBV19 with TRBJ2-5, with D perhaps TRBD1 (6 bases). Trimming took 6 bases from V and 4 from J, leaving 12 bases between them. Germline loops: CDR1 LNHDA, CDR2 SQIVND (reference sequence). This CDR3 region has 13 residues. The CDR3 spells CASRSRGRETQYF. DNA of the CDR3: TGTGCCAGTAGAAGCAGGGGACGAGAGACCCAGTACTTC.

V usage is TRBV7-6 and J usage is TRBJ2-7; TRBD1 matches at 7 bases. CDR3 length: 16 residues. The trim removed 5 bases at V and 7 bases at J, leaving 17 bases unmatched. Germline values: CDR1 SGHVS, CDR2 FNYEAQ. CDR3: CASSPDNRGAWGEQYF. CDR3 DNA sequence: TGTGCCAGCAGCCCGGACAACAGGGGCGCCTGGGGGGAGCAGTACTTC.